This TCR beta chain was recovered during a study of blood T cell repertoires in COVID-19. As for the study in general: From the United States, Italy and Spain came samples of acute and convalescent COVID-19.

Original handling: Quantification of nucleated cells was approximated via reference gene primer amplification. Profiling relied on immunoSEQ multiplex PCR, and the TCRdb table lists in-frame clones only, not all of them. V, J and clone size are taken as reported in that table, and D and trimming were inferred from the DNA itself. The data contain about 59,000 clones, about 70% of them singletons. Sequenced sample: peripheral blood. This TCR came from a woman in her 70s with acute or convalescent COVID-19.

CDR3 bases: TGTGCCAGCACCCCCGGGGGGGCGGGTGGCTACACCTTC. Its translation is CASTPGGAGGYTF. This chain connects TRBV11-2 to TRBJ1-2, with D possibly being TRBD1 (6 bases). The V gene's germline CDR1 is SGHAT and CDR2 FQNNGV. The CDR3 consists of 13 residues. Trimming removed 7 bases at V and 7 bases at J, with 16 bases between.